This T cell receptor (beta chain) is drawn from a study of blood T cells in healthy people across ages. General study points: Samples with more naive T cells showed higher observed beta diversity. There were more naive CD4+ cells and higher diversity in long-lived donors than in aged donors.

Germline CDR1 is SGHKS and CDR2 is YYEKEE (reference sequence). This CDR3 is 14 amino acids long. V was clipped by 5 bases and J by 5 bases; unmatched bases: 3. A second 7 to 11 cycle PCR used barcoded and J-beta primers. Via MiXCR, TCRdb re-called the 5' RACE reads, giving one row per CDR3 protein. The data contain about 1,400,000 distinct CDR3 sequences, approximately 38% of them singletons. As concerns this clonotype: Its antigen is currently unknown.

The sample taken for sequencing was blood. The TCR comes from a woman under 30 in good health. The chain combines TRBV5-5 with TRBJ2-3; the match to TRBD2 covers 12 bases. DNA of the CDR3: TGTGCCAGCAGTCTGACTAGCGGGAGAGATACGCAGTATTTT. It yields the protein CASSLTSGRDTQYF. The full variable domain, its missing parts supplied by reference TRBV5-5 and TRBJ2-3, is DAGVTQSPTHLIKTRGQQVTLRCSPISGHKSVSWYQQVLGQGPQFIFQYYEKEERGRGNFPDRFSARQFPNYSSELNVNALLLGDSALYLCASSLTSGRDTQYFGPGTRLTVL.